This T cell receptor (beta chain) came from a study of T cells in tuberculosis. Whole-study context: This South African cohort compared adolescents with or without latent tuberculosis against adults with active tuberculosis.

Sequenced by immunoSEQ multiplex PCR; TCRdb stores in-frame clones only, minus some. The sample records tens of thousands of clones, around 97% being singletons. CDR1 and CDR2 (germline): MGHRA, YSYEKL. The V end lost 4 bases, the J end lost 1 base, and 8 bases lay between the germline ends. The CDR3 has 13 residues. Each clinical donor contributed on average roughly 100,000 T cells from unsorted cryopreserved PBMC. This clone was observed once. The origin of this receptor is a donor aged 10-29 years with latent tuberculosis or without tuberculosis infection. The chain combines TRBV4-1 with TRBJ2-7, with no clear D. The sequencing sample was made of PBMCs. DNA of the CDR3: TGCGCCAGCAGCCGAACAGATTCCTACGAGCAGTACTTC. It codes for CASSRTDSYEQYF.